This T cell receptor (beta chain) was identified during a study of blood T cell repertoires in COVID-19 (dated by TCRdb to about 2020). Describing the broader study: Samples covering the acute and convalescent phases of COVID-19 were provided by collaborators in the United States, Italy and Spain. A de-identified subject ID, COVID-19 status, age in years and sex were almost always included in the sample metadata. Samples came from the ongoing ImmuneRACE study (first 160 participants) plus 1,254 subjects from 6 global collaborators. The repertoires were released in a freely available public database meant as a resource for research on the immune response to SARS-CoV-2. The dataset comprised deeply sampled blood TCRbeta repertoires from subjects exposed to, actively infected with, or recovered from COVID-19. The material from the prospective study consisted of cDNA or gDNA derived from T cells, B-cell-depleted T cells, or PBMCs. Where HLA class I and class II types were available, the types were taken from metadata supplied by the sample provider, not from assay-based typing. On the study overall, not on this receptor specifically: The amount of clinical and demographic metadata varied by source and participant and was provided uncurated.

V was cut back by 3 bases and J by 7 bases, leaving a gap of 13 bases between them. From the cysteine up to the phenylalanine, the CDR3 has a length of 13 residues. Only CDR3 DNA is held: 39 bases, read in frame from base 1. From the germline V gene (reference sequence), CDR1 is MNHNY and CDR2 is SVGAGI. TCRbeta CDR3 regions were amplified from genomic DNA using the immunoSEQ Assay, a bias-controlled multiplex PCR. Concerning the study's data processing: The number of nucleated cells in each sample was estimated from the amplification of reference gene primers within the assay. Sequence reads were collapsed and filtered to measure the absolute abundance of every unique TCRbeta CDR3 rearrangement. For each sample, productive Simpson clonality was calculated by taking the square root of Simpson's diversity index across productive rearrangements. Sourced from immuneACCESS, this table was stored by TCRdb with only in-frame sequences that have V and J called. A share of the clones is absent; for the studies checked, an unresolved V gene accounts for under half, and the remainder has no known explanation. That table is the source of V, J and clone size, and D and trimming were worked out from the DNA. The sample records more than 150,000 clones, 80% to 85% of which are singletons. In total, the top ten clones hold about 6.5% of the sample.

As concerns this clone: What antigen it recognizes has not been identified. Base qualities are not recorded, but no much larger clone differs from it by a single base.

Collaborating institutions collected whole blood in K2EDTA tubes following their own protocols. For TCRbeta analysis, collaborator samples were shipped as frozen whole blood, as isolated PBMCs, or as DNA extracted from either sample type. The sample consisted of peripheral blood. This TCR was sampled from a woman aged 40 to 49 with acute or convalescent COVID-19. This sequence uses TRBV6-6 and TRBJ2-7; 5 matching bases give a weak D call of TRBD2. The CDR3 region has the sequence CASSYGGPGEQYF. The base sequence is TGTGCCAGCAGTTATGGAGGCCCTGGAGAGCAGTACTTC.